This T cell receptor (beta chain) was observed in a study of human T cells and chemical hapten exposure. Regarding the study as a whole: Significantly more large CDR3 similarity clusters arose among expanded TCRs than among controls.

Specified time point: pre-sensitization, week 0. Treatment indicated: therapeutic diphenylcyclopropenone sensitization with weekly scalp DPC. TCRdb re-called the RACE reads with MiXCR, one entry per CDR3 protein. The repertoire holds about 74,000 distinct CDR3 sequences, with 11% to 15% as singletons. The CDR3 length is 15 residues. The germline gives CDR1 SGHRS, CDR2 YFSETQ. The ends were cut back, 4 bases at V and 4 bases at J, with 17 bases in the middle. As concerns this clonotype: No antigen is known for it.

The TCR comes from a woman between 45 and 60 years old with alopecia areata. Some clones in this sample may be carry-over from other donors' samples. The sequenced sample was whole blood, obtained in connection with sensitization to the hapten diphenylcyclopropenone (DPC). The rearrangement uses TRBV5-1 and TRBJ2-5, with D tentatively TRBD1 or TRBD2 (5 bases each). CDR3 nucleotides: TGCGCCAGCAGCCCAGAGTACGGGGCATCAGAGACCCAGTACTTC. This codes for CASSPEYGASETQYF.